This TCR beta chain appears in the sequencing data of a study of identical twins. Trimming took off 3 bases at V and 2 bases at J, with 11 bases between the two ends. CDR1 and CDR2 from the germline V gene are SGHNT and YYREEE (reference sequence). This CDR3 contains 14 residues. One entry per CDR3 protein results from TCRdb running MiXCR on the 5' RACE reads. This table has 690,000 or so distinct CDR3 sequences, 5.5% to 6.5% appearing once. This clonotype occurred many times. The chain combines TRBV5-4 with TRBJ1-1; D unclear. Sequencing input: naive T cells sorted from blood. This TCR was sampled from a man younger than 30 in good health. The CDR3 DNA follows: TGTGCCAGCAGCTCGCGTGTGGGCAACACTGAAGCTTTCTTT. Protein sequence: CASSSRVGNTEAFF. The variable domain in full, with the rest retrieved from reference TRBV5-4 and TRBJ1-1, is ETGVTQSPTHLIKTRGQQVTLRCSSQSGHNTVSWYQQALGQGPQFIFQYYREEENGRGNFPPRFSGLQFPNYSSELNVNALELDDSALYLCASSSRVGNTEAFFGQGTRLTVV.